The 9 T cell receptor beta chains listed next were all sequenced from one sample in a study of CD8+CD57+ T cells in acquired aplastic anemia. Profiling that covered TCR beta VDJ and CDR3 relied on genomic DNA as its template. TCRdb reprocessed the reads with MiXCR, giving one entry per CDR3 protein. Of around 400,000 distinct CDR3 sequences in the sample, under 80% were seen once. What was sequenced was sorted CD4+, CD8+, or CD8+CD57+ T cells (not recorded which) from PBMCs. Source of these receptors: a human donor in good health, serving as a control.

The chain links TRBV7-6 to TRBJ1-2, with D maybe TRBD1 (6 bases). The CDR3 runs 16 residues. Germline values: CDR1 SGHVS, CDR2 FNYEAQ. CDR3 in amino acids: CFSSLAPRGGNYGYTF. CDR3 bases: TGTTTCAGCAGCTTAGCTCCCAGGGGAGGAAACTATGGCTACACCTTC.

Note on this clonotype: The junction does not match germline at one end; this may be a read error. For the CDR3, the DNA is TGTGCCAGCAGTTACGGGCTTGAGACGCAGTATTTTTGCTTC. Residues: CASSYGLETQYFCF. The V gene is TRBV7-3, the J gene TRBJ2-5; no firm D call. Germline values: CDR1 SGHTA, CDR2 FQGTGA. The CDR3 length is 14 residues.

The CDR3 is CASSQVTAGGDEQFF. CDR3 DNA: TGTGCCAGCAGCCAAGTAACAGCCGGGGGGGATGAGCAGTTCTTC. This rearrangement joins TRBV25-1 to TRBJ2-1; TRBD2 matches 8 bases. V lost 6 bases to trimming and J lost 8 bases; unmatched junction nucleotides: 12. CDR1 MGHDK and CDR2 SYGVNS come from the germline V gene. The length of the CDR3 is 15 residues.

J is TRBJ2-5 and V is TRBV20-1, with D perhaps TRBD1 (5 bases). The CDR3 is 15 residues long. Germline lookup yields CDR1 DFQATT and CDR2 SNEGSKA (reference sequence). With 3 bases removed from V and 3 bases from J, the gap between germline ends came to 17 bases. The DNA for the CDR3 is TGCAGTGCTAGTTGGGCCGGTGGACATAAAGAGACCCAGTACTTC. This gives the protein CSASWAGGHKETQYF.

The chain couples TRBV5-6 to TRBJ1-5; the D is unclear. Trimming removed 5 bases at V and 2 bases at J, with 17 bases between. CDR1 is SGHDT and CDR2 is YYEEEE in the germline V gene. The CDR3 totals 16 residues. The CDR3 region has the DNA TGTGCCAGCAGGATCTTAAGGACCTGGGGCAATCAGCCCCAGCATTTT. It yields the protein CASRILRTWGNQPQHF.

For this clonotype: This is likely a read error, given that the CDR3 carries no conserved phenylalanine or tryptophan at its end. No DNA is shown, since the ends of the CDR3 on it are uncertain; the CDR3 is the one TCRdb lists. The CDR3 here is CASTRTGGYEQYFRPG. V usage is TRBV2 and J usage is TRBJ1-6; the table's TRBD1 call for D was not verified on the DNA. CDR1 SNHLY and CDR2 FYNNEI come from the germline V gene. The CDR3 region is 16 residues in length, termini included.

Worth noting for this clonotype: The junction does not match germline at one end; this may be a read error. The chain is built from TRBV5-5 and TRBJ1-2; no clear D. Germline-derived CDR1 and CDR2 are SGHKS and YYEKEE (reference sequence). The CDR3 has 14 residues. CDR3 sequence: CASSLSWAYYGYTF. The CDR3 coding sequence is TGCGCCAGCAGCCTGAGCTGGGCGTACTATGGCTACACCTTC. The whole variable domain, filled in from reference TRBV5-5 and TRBJ1-2, reads DAGVTQSPTHLIKTRGQQVTLRCSPISGHKSVSWYQQVLGQGPQFIFQYYEKEERGRGNFPDRFSARQFPNYSSELNVNALLLGDSALYLCASSLSWAYYGYTFGSGTRLTVV.

The chain has TRBV2 and TRBJ1-5, with D possibly being TRBD1 (5 bases). Trimming shortened V by 5 bases and J by 11 bases, and 28 bases separated the two germline ends. Germline CDR1 is SNHLY and CDR2 is FYNNEI. The CDR3 contains 17 residues. The CDR3 loop is CASSMGLAGGSSETQHF. In nucleotides, the CDR3 is TGTGCCAGCAGTATGGGACTAGCGGGGGGAAGTAGCGAGACCCAGCATTTT.

About this clonotype: Compared with germline, one end of the junction differs, possibly owing to a read error. V gene TRBV15 combines with J gene TRBJ2-7; the D gene could be TRBD1 or TRBD2 (5 bases each). The germline gives CDR1 LNHNV, CDR2 YYDKDF (reference sequence). The length of the CDR3 is 13 residues. The CDR3 loop reads CATSRGGSYEEYF. In nucleotides, the CDR3 is TGTGCCACCAGCAGAGGGGGGAGTTACGAGGAGTACTTC.